Below are 32 T cell receptor beta chains sequenced from a single sample in a study of blood T cell repertoires in COVID-19. Libraries were prepared by immunoSEQ multiplex PCR; TCRdb keeps only in-frame clonotypes and omits some of them. The sample includes 85,000 to 90,000 clones, roughly 88% of them seen just once. Specimen: peripheral blood. All receptors come from a human donor in a cohort sampled during active COVID-19.

J is TRBJ1-2 and V is TRBV7-2; D is perhaps TRBD1 (6 bases). This CDR3 has 13 amino acids. The ends were cut back, 8 bases at V and 3 bases at J, with 13 bases in the middle. CDR1 is SGHTA and CDR2 is FQGNSA in the germline V gene. The CDR3 protein is CASGGQQYYGYTF. For the CDR3, the DNA is TGTGCCAGCGGTGGACAGCAATACTATGGCTACACCTTC.

V is TRBV4-3 and J is TRBJ2-6; D gene uncertain. With 0 bases removed from V and 2 bases from J, the gap between germline ends came to 8 bases. The CDR3 contains 16 residues. The V gene's germline CDR1 is LGHNA and CDR2 YSLEER. The CDR3 is CASSQEPSAGANVLTF. The CDR3 nucleotides read TGCGCCAGCAGCCAAGAACCCAGCGCTGGGGCCAACGTCCTGACTTTC.

The V gene is TRBV21-1, the J gene TRBJ2-7; the D segment call TRBD2 is taken from the table without a DNA check. TRBV21-1 is tagged as a pseudogene. CDR3 length: 15 amino acids. The CDR3 DNA is TGTGCCAGCAGCAGGCTAGGAGGGATCTCCTACGAGCAGTACTTC. This translates into CASSRLGGISYEQYF.

J is TRBJ1-4 and V is TRBV10-3; D call uncertain. Trimming removed 0 bases at V and 5 bases at J, with 10 bases between. This CDR3 is built from 15 residues. From germline, CDR1 is ENHRY and CDR2 SYGVKD. The CDR3 is CAISESGTANEKLFF. In DNA form, the CDR3 reads TGTGCCATCAGTGAGTCGGGCACGGCCAATGAAAAACTGTTTTTT.

The table lists this clone with a few counts. The chain couples TRBV14 to TRBJ2-1; perhaps TRBD1 as D (5 bases). Between the trimmed V and J ends, which lost 4 bases and 7 bases, there was a span of 8 bases. This CDR3 is built from 12 residues. Germline CDR1 and CDR2: SGHDN and FVKESK. CDR3 sequence reads: CASSPTANEQFF. CDR3 DNA: TGTGCCAGCAGCCCGACAGCTAATGAGCAGTTCTTC.

This chain links TRBV2 with TRBJ1-3; 8 nucleotides line up with TRBD1. This CDR3 has 14 residues. Germline loops: CDR1 SNHLY, CDR2 FYNNEI. J was trimmed by 4 bases and V by 6 bases; bases with no gene match: 5. The CDR3 region has the DNA TGTGCCAGCAGACCGACAGGGGTAGGAAACACCATATATTTT. This gives the protein CASRPTGVGNTIYF. Combining the CDR3 with reference TRBV2 and TRBJ1-3 gives the whole variable domain EPEVTQTPSHQVTQMGQEVILRCVPISNHLYFYWYRQILGQKVEFLVSFYNNEISEKSEIFDDQFSVERPDGSNFTLKIRSTKLEDSAMYFCASRPTGVGNTIYFGEGSWLTVV.

The J gene is TRBJ2-2, the V gene TRBV6-2 or TRBV6-3; unclear D gene. The CDR3 covers 16 residues. Trimming pared 6 bases from V and 0 bases from J, leaving 14 bases between. Germline V gene lookup returns CDR1 MNHEY and CDR2 SVGEGT. The CDR3 DNA reads TGTGCCAGCAGCCTCGAACGAGCCACGAACACCGGGGAGCTGTTTTTT. The encoded protein is CASSLERATNTGELFF.

This clone showed up just a few times. The rearrangement joins TRBV14 to TRBJ1-6, with D hard to call. There are 14 residues in the CDR3. Trimming stripped 0 bases from V and 7 bases from J, with 7 bases between. The germline V gene encodes CDR1 SGHDN and CDR2 FVKESK. CDR3 in amino acids: CASSQEVGNSPLHF. For the CDR3, the DNA is TGTGCCAGCAGCCAAGAGGTCGGGAATTCACCCCTCCACTTT.

CDR3 nucleotide sequence: TGTGCCAGTAGTATAGACCAGAACTCCTACGAGCAGTACTTC. It encodes CASSIDQNSYEQYF. This chain connects TRBV19 to TRBJ2-7; D unresolved. V lost 0 bases and J lost 0, with 6 bases in between. The CDR3 is 14 residues long. CDR1 LNHDA and CDR2 SQIVND come from the germline V gene (reference sequence).

The J gene is TRBJ1-4, the V gene TRBV7-9; 7 bases map to TRBD1. After removal of 5 bases from V and 8 bases from J, the junction contained 5 bases not matched to a gene. This CDR3 region has 13 residues. CDR1 is SEHNR and CDR2 is FQNEAQ in the germline V gene (reference sequence). CDR3 sequence (DNA): TGTGCCAGCAGCCCAAAACAGGGGGAAAAACTGTTTTTT. Encoded protein: CASSPKQGEKLFF. Filled out from reference TRBV7-9 and TRBJ1-4, the complete variable domain reads DTGVSQNPRHKITKRGQNVTFRCDPISEHNRLYWYRQTLGQGPEFLTYFQNEAQLEKSRLLSDRFSAERPKGSFSTLEIQRTEQGDSAMYLCASSPKQGEKLFFGSGTQLSVL.

This clone was found a few times. The J gene is TRBJ1-1, the V gene TRBV7-9; D is uncertain. This CDR3 is built from 13 residues. V was cut by 1 base and J by 6 bases, with 9 bases left in between. Germline V CDR1 and CDR2: SEHNR, FQNEAQ (reference sequence). The CDR3 spells CASSLDMAAEAFF. In nucleotides, the CDR3 is TGTGCCAGCAGCTTAGATATGGCGGCTGAAGCTTTCTTT.

The chain couples TRBV27 to TRBJ1-5, with D perhaps TRBD1 (5 bases). V was cut by 6 bases and J by 6 bases, with 15 bases left in between. The CDR3 covers 14 residues. Germline lookup yields CDR1 MNHEY and CDR2 SMNVEV (reference sequence). The CDR3 protein is CASSLGREGQPQHF. The CDR3 DNA is TGTGCCAGCAGCCTCGGCAGGGAGGGTCAGCCCCAGCATTTT.

This clone was observed a single time. The chain carries TRBV28 and TRBJ1-3; 7 nucleotides match TRBD1. In germline, CDR1 is MDHEN, CDR2 SYDVKM. This CDR3 is 15 amino acids long. V was pared by 4 bases and J by 0 bases, with 3 bases of the junction left unmatched. CDR3 sequence: CASSYQGGSGNTIYF. The CDR3 region has the DNA TGTGCCAGCAGTTATCAGGGGGGCTCTGGAAACACCATATATTTT.

The chain combines TRBV14 with TRBJ1-2; D is uncertain. CDR1 and CDR2 (germline): SGHDN, FVKESK. This CDR3 region has 14 residues. The V end was cut by 4 bases, the J end by 0 bases, with 9 bases between. The CDR3 sequence is CASSPRFPNYGYTF. DNA for the CDR3: TGTGCCAGCAGCCCGAGATTCCCTAACTATGGCTACACCTTC.

The rearrangement joins TRBV13 to TRBJ2-5, with 8 bases that match TRBD2. The CDR3 contains 16 residues. Germline lookup yields CDR1 PRHDT and CDR2 FYEKMQ (reference sequence). V shed 5 bases, J shed 1 base, and the junction held 9 bases outside the gene matches. The CDR3 here is CASSPERGITQETQYF. CDR3 nucleotide sequence: TGTGCCAGCAGCCCAGAGCGGGGGATAACCCAAGAGACCCAGTACTTC.

V usage is TRBV5-5 and J usage is TRBJ1-1, with D tentatively TRBD1 (5 bases). Trimming took 0 bases from V and 12 from J, leaving 9 bases between them. There are 11 residues in the CDR3. Germline CDR1 reads SGHKS; CDR2 reads YYEKEE (reference sequence). The CDR3 spells CASSLDGASFF. CDR3 in DNA: TGTGCCAGCAGCTTGGATGGGGCTTCTTTCTTT.

J is TRBJ2-7 and V is TRBV29-1; D is possibly TRBD2 (6 bases). V was pared by 3 bases and J by 3 bases, with 12 bases between. CDR3 length: 13 residues. Looked up from germline, CDR1 is SQVTM and CDR2 is ANQGSEA. The CDR3, as DNA: TGCAGCGTTGAGTTCGCGGGAAGCTACGAGCAGTACTTC. Translation gives CSVEFAGSYEQYF.

The V gene is TRBV28, the J gene TRBJ2-3; D perhaps matches TRBD1 (6 bases). Germline V CDR1 and CDR2: MDHEN, SYDVKM. The CDR3 runs 13 residues. V was cut by 1 base and J by 12 bases, with 14 bases left in between. The CDR3 region is CASSLYRVVFQYF. CDR3 bases: TGTGCCAGCAGTTTATACAGGGTCGTTTTTCAGTATTTT. Filled out from reference TRBV28 and TRBJ2-3, the complete variable domain reads DVKVTQSSRYLVKRTGEKVFLECVQDMDHENMFWYRQDPGLGLRLIYFSYDVKMKEKGDIPEGYSVSREKKERFSLILESASTNQTSMYLCASSLYRVVFQYFGPGTRLTVL.

V is TRBV6-2 or TRBV6-3 and J is TRBJ2-7, with D maybe TRBD1 (5 bases). V was pared by 5 bases and J by 3 bases, with 17 bases between. The CDR3 has 15 residues. Germline values: CDR1 MNHEY, CDR2 SVGEGT. The CDR3 loop reads CASSPAVTDLYEQYF. CDR3 DNA: TGTGCCAGCAGTCCCGCGGTGACAGATCTCTACGAGCAGTACTTC.

V usage is TRBV2 and J usage is TRBJ1-1; D remains unclear. V lost 3 bases and J lost 3, with 14 bases in between. The CDR3 covers 15 residues. Germline CDR1 is SNHLY and CDR2 is FYNNEI. In DNA, the CDR3 is TGTGCCAGCAGTGACGTAAGGAGGAGTGACACTGAAGCTTTCTTT. The encoded protein is CASSDVRRSDTEAFF.

The chain couples TRBV19 to TRBJ1-3; D unclear. In germline, CDR1 is LNHDA, CDR2 SQIVND (reference sequence). V was cut by 3 bases and J by 0 bases, with 6 bases left in between. The CDR3 contains 14 residues. DNA for the CDR3: TGTGCCAGTAGTATCCGGGACTCTGGAAACACCATATATTTT. It yields the protein CASSIRDSGNTIYF.

The table lists this clone with a count of one. V gene TRBV5-4 combines with J gene TRBJ2-6; maybe TRBD1 (5 bases). V lost 5 bases, J lost 4 bases, and 13 bases lay in between. The CDR3 runs 15 residues. Germline-derived CDR1 and CDR2 are SGHNT and YYREEE (reference sequence). CDR3 sequence reads: CASSPQGAGANVLTF. CDR3 bases: TGTGCCAGCAGTCCGCAGGGCGCCGGGGCCAACGTCCTGACTTTC.

The gene calls are TRBV5-6 and TRBJ2-6; unclear D gene. Germline V CDR1 and CDR2: SGHDT, YYEEEE. The CDR3 is made up of 16 amino acids. Trimming stripped 1 base from V and 0 bases from J, with 8 bases between. The CDR3 sequence is CASSLSPFSGANVLTF. The CDR3 region has the DNA TGTGCCAGCAGCTTGTCCCCCTTCTCTGGGGCCAACGTCCTGACTTTC.

The rearrangement links TRBV5-5 to TRBJ2-1, with D possibly being TRBD1 (5 bases). The germline gives CDR1 SGHKS, CDR2 YYEKEE (reference sequence). This CDR3 is 15 amino acids long. Trimming shortened V by 4 bases and J by 3 bases, and 14 bases separated the two germline ends. CDR3 in DNA: TGTGCCAGCAGCACCTTTACCAGGGTCTACAATGAGCAGTTCTTC. Translated, it gives CASSTFTRVYNEQFF.

The gene calls are TRBV19 and TRBJ2-3, with 8 bases identical to TRBD2. Trimming cost V 7 bases and J 4 bases; bases outside gene matches: 10. The CDR3 contains 15 residues. The V gene's germline CDR1 is LNHDA and CDR2 SQIVND (reference sequence). The CDR3 nucleotides are TGTGCCAGTAAGGATGGAGCGGGAGTGCCAGATACGCAGTATTTT. Its protein product is CASKDGAGVPDTQYF. Full variable domain (rest looked up from reference TRBV19 and TRBJ2-3): DGGITQSPKYLFRKEGQNVTLSCEQNLNHDAMYWYRQDPGQGLRLIYYSQIVNDFQKGDIAEGYSVSREKKESFPLTVTSAQKNPTAFYLCASKDGAGVPDTQYFGPGTRLTVL.

This clone has just one count. The V and J genes are TRBV6-4 and TRBJ2-5, with D maybe TRBD2 (6 bases). The V and J ends lost 2 bases and 5 bases respectively, with 15 bases between them. Per germline, CDR1 MRHNA and CDR2 SNTAGT. The CDR3 contains 15 residues. CDR3 in amino acids: CASSDLTRGRETQYF. The CDR3 DNA reads TGTGCCAGCAGTGACCTGACTAGGGGCAGGGAGACCCAGTACTTC.

Comment on this clone: Other nucleotide sequences in the sample specify the same CDR3. The V call is TRBV9, the J call TRBJ2-5; the D gene is possibly TRBD2 (5 bases). Germline V lookup: CDR1 SGDLS, CDR2 YYNGEE. The CDR3 is 11 amino acids. Trimming removed 4 bases at V and 5 bases at J, with 6 bases between. This chain's CDR3 is CASSRGETQYF. For the CDR3, the DNA is TGTGCCAGCAGCCGCGGGGAGACCCAGTACTTC.

CDR3 in amino acids: CASSQDEQGLQPQHF. The CDR3 region has the DNA TGCGCCAGCAGCCAAGATGAACAGGGCTTACAGCCCCAGCATTTT. The gene calls are TRBV4-3 and TRBJ1-5, with a possible D match to TRBD1 (6 bases). V lost 0 bases and J lost 7, with 13 bases in between. The germline V gene has CDR1 LGHNA and CDR2 YSLEER. The CDR3 runs 15 residues.

This chain connects TRBV6-6 to TRBJ1-6; TRBD1 agrees at 7 bases. This CDR3 spans 13 amino acids. Germline V lookup: CDR1 MNHNY, CDR2 SVGAGI (reference sequence). Trimming removed 6 bases from V and 6 bases from J; junction bases left unmatched: 2. The CDR3 sequence: CASRDRFNSPLHF. The CDR3 nucleotides are TGTGCCAGCAGGGACAGGTTTAATTCACCCCTCCACTTT.

The chain is built from TRBV9 and TRBJ2-3; 10 bases fit TRBD2. The germline V gene encodes CDR1 SGDLS and CDR2 YYNGEE. V gave up 2 bases and J gave up 6 bases; unmatched junction bases: 6. The CDR3 consists of 15 residues. The CDR3 is CASSVKPSGSDTQYF. The DNA for the CDR3 is TGTGCCAGCAGCGTGAAGCCTAGCGGGAGTGATACGCAGTATTTT.

This chain connects TRBV5-6 to TRBJ2-5; the D gene is possibly TRBD2 (7 bases). Trimming removed 6 bases at V and 4 bases at J, with 19 bases between. The CDR3 covers 15 residues. Germline V lookup: CDR1 SGHDT, CDR2 YYEEEE. Written as DNA, the CDR3 is TGTGCCAGCACCCAGGTAGGGGGGGCTGGAGAGACCCAGTACTTC. Translated, it gives CASTQVGGAGETQYF.

The chain recombines TRBV9 with TRBJ1-6; D is undetermined. The CDR3 runs 14 residues. Per germline, CDR1 SGDLS and CDR2 YYNGEE. V lost 2 bases, J lost 6 bases, and 9 bases lay in between. The CDR3: CASSVRTSNSPLHF. In DNA, the CDR3 is TGTGCCAGCAGCGTGAGAACCTCTAATTCACCCCTCCACTTT.